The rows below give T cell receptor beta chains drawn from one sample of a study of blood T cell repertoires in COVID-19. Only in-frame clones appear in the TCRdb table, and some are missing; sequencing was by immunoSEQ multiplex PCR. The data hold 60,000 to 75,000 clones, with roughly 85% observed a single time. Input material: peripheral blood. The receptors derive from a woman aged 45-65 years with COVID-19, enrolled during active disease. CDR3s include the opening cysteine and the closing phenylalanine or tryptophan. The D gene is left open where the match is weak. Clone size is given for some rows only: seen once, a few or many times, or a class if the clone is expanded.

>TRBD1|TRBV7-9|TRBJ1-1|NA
TGTGCCAGCAGAGGGGACAGAAACACTGAAGCTTTCTTT
CASRGDRNTEAFF
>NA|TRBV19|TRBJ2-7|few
TGTGCCAGTAGTATCGGCACAGGCGAGCAGTACTTC
CASSIGTGEQYF
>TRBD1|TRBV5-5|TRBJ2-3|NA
TGTGCCAGCAGCCCCCTAACCGGACAGGCGGCAGATACGCAGTATTTT
CASSPLTGQAADTQYF
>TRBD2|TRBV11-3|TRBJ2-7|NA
TGTGCCAGCAGCCCGCGACTAGCGCTCTCCTACGAGCAGTACTTC
CASSPRLALSYEQYF
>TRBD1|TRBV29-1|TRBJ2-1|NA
TGCAGCGTTGTCAGGGACAGGGGGTATGAGCAGTTCTTC
CSVVRDRGYEQFF
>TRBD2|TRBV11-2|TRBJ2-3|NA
TGTGCCAGCAGCTTGGGGACTAGCGGCACAGATACGCAGTATTTT
CASSLGTSGTDTQYF
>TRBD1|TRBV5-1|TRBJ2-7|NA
TGCGCCAGCAGCTTGGGGGGACAGGGCTACGAGCAGTACTTC
CASSLGGQGYEQYF
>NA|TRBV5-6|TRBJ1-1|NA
TGTGCCAGCACCAAGGTGGGGGAGGGCACTGAAGCTTTCTTT
CASTKVGEGTEAFF
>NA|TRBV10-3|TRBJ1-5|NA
TGTGCCATCAGTGAGTCGGGCAAGGCAAGCAATCAGCCCCAGCATTTT
CAISESGKASNQPQHF
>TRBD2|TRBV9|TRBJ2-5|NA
TGTGCCAGCAGCGTAGGAATAGCGGGAGGGGAGGAGACCCAGTACTTC
CASSVGIAGGEETQYF
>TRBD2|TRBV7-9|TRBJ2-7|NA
TGTGCCAGCAGCTTAGTGCTAGCGGAGGGATCCTACGAGCAGTACTTC
CASSLVLAEGSYEQYF
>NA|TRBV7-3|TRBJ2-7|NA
TGTGCCAGCAGCTTACGCGGGGTAGGCGAGCAGTACTTC
CASSLRGVGEQYF
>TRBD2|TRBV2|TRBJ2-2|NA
TGTGCCAGCAGAAGGACTAGCGGGGACACCGGGGAGCTGTTTTTT
CASRRTSGDTGELFF
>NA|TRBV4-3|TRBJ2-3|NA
TGCGCCAGCAGCCTCCGGGAGAGAGGCACAGATACGCAGTATTTT
CASSLRERGTDTQYF
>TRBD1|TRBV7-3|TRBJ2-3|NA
TGTGCCAGCAGCACGACAGGGGGCGGGACAGATACGCAGTATTTT
CASSTTGGGTDTQYF
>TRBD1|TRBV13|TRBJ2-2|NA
TGTGCCAGCAGCCTACGGACAGGGATCGGGGAGCTGTTTTTT
CASSLRTGIGELFF
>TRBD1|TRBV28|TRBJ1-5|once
TGTGCCAGCAGGGAACAGGGGGGAAGCAATCAGCCCCAGCATTTT
CASREQGGSNQPQHF
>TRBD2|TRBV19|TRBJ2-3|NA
TGTGCCAGTAGTATCGGAACTAGCGGGGTCACAGATACGCAGTATTTT
CASSIGTSGVTDTQYF
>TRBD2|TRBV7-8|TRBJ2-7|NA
TGTGCCAGCAGCTGGGACTATGTTAACGAGCAGTACTTC
CASSWDYVNEQYF
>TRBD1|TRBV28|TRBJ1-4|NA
TGTGCCAGCAGTCTCGACAGGGGAAAACTGTTTTTT
CASSLDRGKLFF
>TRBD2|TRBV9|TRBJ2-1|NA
TGTGCCAGCAGCGCCGGGACTAGCGGGAGGGCCGTATCTGAGCAGTTCTTC
CASSAGTSGRAVSEQFF
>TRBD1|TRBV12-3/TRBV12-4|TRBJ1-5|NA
TGTGCCAGCCTACAGGGGGCGGGACAGCCCCAGCATTTT
CASLQGAGQPQHF
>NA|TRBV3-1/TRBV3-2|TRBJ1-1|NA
TGTGCCAGCAGCCAAGGTTCAGGCCAAACTGAAGCTTTCTTT
CASSQGSGQTEAFF
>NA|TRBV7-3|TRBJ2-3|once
TGTGCCAGCAGCTTATGGGGGCGAACAGATACGCAGTATTTT
CASSLWGRTDTQYF
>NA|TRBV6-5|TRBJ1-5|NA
TGTGCCAGTAGCGGGACATGGGGTCAGCCCCAGCATTTT
CASSGTWGQPQHF
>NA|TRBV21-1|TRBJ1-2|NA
TGTGCCAGCAGCACTCCTATTACAGGCTATGGCTACACCTTC
CASSTPITGYGYTF
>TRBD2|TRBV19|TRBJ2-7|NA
TGTGCCAGTAGTCCCGGAGGTAGCGGGAGGGAGCAGTACTTC
CASSPGGSGREQYF